The 30 T cell receptor beta chains reported below all come from one sample, sequenced in a study of CD8 T cells in ankylosing spondylitis. TCRdb re-analysed the 5' RACE reads in MiXCR, keeping a single row per CDR3 protein. This sample has about 35,000 distinct CDR3 sequences; about 9.3% occur once, and the top ten carry roughly a sixth. The sequencing sample was made of blood, either unsorted or a sorted T cell fraction (not recorded which). Every receptor here comes from a male donor with ankylosing spondylitis or in good health (not recorded which).

This clonotype was detected ten times or more. The chain has TRBV29-1 and TRBJ1-4, with D perhaps matching TRBD1 (5 bases). Trimming stripped 4 bases from V and 7 bases from J, with 16 bases between. This CDR3 has 14 amino acids. The germline V gene has CDR1 SQVTM and CDR2 ANQGSEA. The CDR3 sequence is CSVGPRVAGEKLFF. The CDR3 DNA is TGCAGCGTTGGCCCCAGGGTTGCGGGTGAAAAACTGTTTTTT.

This clonotype was detected ten times or more. The J gene is TRBJ2-2, the V gene TRBV20-1; TRBD2 is a possible D gene (5 bases). Deletions cut 3 bases from V and 5 bases from J, with 10 bases between. This CDR3 has 13 amino acids. Germline assignment: CDR1 DFQATT and CDR2 SNEGSKA (reference sequence). CDR3 sequence: CSASSLATGELFF. Written as DNA, the CDR3 is TGCAGTGCTAGTTCTCTAGCTACCGGGGAGCTGTTTTTT.

The chain couples TRBV9 to TRBJ1-1, with TRBD1 matching over 7 bases. Unmatched junction bases numbered 3, after V lost 1 base and J lost 3 bases. The CDR3 contains 14 residues. Germline V gene sequence: CDR1 SGDLS, CDR2 YYNGEE. The CDR3 bases are TGTGCCAGCAGCGTACAGGGGGACCACACTGAAGCTTTCTTT. Translating it yields CASSVQGDHTEAFF.

This clonotype showed up many times. V is TRBV7-6 and J is TRBJ2-1; 7 bases are shared with TRBD1. J was trimmed by 5 bases and V by 1 base; bases with no gene match: 11. The CDR3 loop spans 17 amino acids. The germline gives CDR1 SGHVS, CDR2 FNYEAQ. CDR3 in amino acids: CASSLVSGTAANNEQFF. For the CDR3, the DNA is TGTGCCAGCAGCTTAGTTAGTGGGACAGCAGCTAACAATGAGCAGTTCTTC.

This clonotype has only a few counts. The V call is TRBV2, the J call TRBJ2-7; maybe TRBD2 (5 bases). Trimming cost V 5 bases and J 2 bases, with 10 bases left between them. CDR1 and CDR2 from the germline V gene are SNHLY and FYNNEI. The CDR3 is made up of 13 amino acids. The DNA for the CDR3 is TGTGCCAGCAGTTACGAGAGGGCCTACGAGCAGTACTTC. Translated, it gives CASSYERAYEQYF.

The chain links TRBV6-5 to TRBJ2-7; TRBD1 matches 7 bases. The CDR3 has 14 amino acids. Per germline, CDR1 MNHEY and CDR2 SVGAGI. With V trimmed by 4 bases and J by 5 bases, 8 bases remained unmatched. In DNA form, the CDR3 reads TGTGCCAGCAGTTCCCAGGACAGGCGGGACGAGCAGTACTTC. This codes for CASSSQDRRDEQYF.

At least ten counts were recorded for this clonotype. The rearrangement links TRBV7-3 to TRBJ2-2, with 8 bases aligning to TRBD1. V lost 4 bases, J lost 0 bases, and 4 bases stayed unmatched. In germline, CDR1 is SGHTA, CDR2 FQGTGA. CDR3 length: 16 residues. The CDR3 DNA sequence: TGTGCCAGCAGCTCCTCAGGGGGCGCGAACACCGGGGAGCTGTTTTTT. Translation gives CASSSSGGANTGELFF.

This clonotype was counted at least ten times. At one end, the junction sequence differs from germline, possibly due to a read error. The chain combines TRBV7-2 with TRBJ1-1, with D possibly TRBD1 on 5 matching bases. The CDR3 sequence is 13 residues long. From germline, CDR1 is SGHTA and CDR2 FQGNSA. The CDR3 nucleotides are TGTGTCAGCAGCGTCGCGCGGGGGACTGAAGCTTTCTTT. Translating it yields CVSSVARGTEAFF.

This clonotype was seen many times. V gene TRBV7-8 combines with J gene TRBJ2-2; TRBD1 matches at 8 bases. The CDR3 totals 16 residues. Losses at the gene ends were 2 bases for V and 4 bases for J; bases not matched to a gene: 6. Germline V gene data show CDR1 as SGHVS and CDR2 as FQNEAQ. The CDR3, as DNA: TGTGCCAGCAGCTTATCCCCAGGGGGCTTCACCGGGGAGCTGTTTTTT. Its translation is CASSLSPGGFTGELFF.

This clonotype was seen repeatedly, ten times or more. The chain uses TRBV9 and TRBJ1-1; 9 bases match TRBD1. Germline assignment: CDR1 SGDLS and CDR2 YYNGEE. This CDR3 is 13 amino acids long. Unmatched junction bases numbered 2, after V lost 0 bases and J lost 8 bases. The CDR3 region has the DNA TGTGCCAGCAGCGTAGGAGACAGGGGGGAAGCTTTCTTT. Encoded protein: CASSVGDRGEAFF. Variable domain in full (rest from reference TRBV9 and TRBJ1-1): DSGVTQTPKHLITATGQRVTLRCSPRSGDLSVYWYQQSLDQGLQFLIQYYNGEERAKGNILERFSAQQFPDLHSELNLSSLELGDSALYFCASSVGDRGEAFFGQGTRLTVV.

Many counts were recorded for this clonotype. The J gene is TRBJ2-1, the V gene TRBV29-1, with 8 bases fitting TRBD2. Looked up from germline, CDR1 is SQVTM and CDR2 is ANQGSEA. J was trimmed by 6 bases and V by 7 bases; bases with no gene match: 14. The CDR3 spans 15 residues. CDR3 sequence reads: CSGVGAGGLGNEQFF. The CDR3 nucleotides read TGCAGCGGAGTCGGGGCGGGGGGCTTGGGCAATGAGCAGTTCTTC.

This clonotype was seen at least ten times. The chain links TRBV20-1 to TRBJ2-2, with D perhaps TRBD2 (6 bases). This CDR3 is 15 amino acids long. Germline CDR1 and CDR2: DFQATT and SNEGSKA (reference sequence). V was clipped by 5 bases and J by 2 bases, with 15 bases between them. The DNA of the CDR3 is TGCAGTGCTTCTCCGGGACTGGAAAACACCGGGGAGCTGTTTTTT. Amino acids: CSASPGLENTGELFF.

This clonotype has a count of ten or more. This chain links TRBV5-1 with TRBJ2-3; 7 nucleotides align to TRBD1. Germline trimming cut 4 bases from V and 4 bases from J; bases unmatched to any gene: 3. Per the germline V gene, CDR1 is SGHRS and CDR2 is YFSETQ. The CDR3 is made up of 13 amino acids. Written as DNA, the CDR3 is TGCGCCAGCAGCACAACAGGGGCAGATACGCAGTATTTT. It yields the protein CASSTTGADTQYF.

This clonotype was seen only a few times. At one of its ends the junction is not consistent with the germline gene, which may arise from a read error. This rearrangement joins TRBV12-3 or TRBV12-4 to TRBJ1-5, with D possibly TRBD1 on 5 matching bases. The CDR3 length is 18 residues. This CDR3 is CTSSFWAGYQDGNQPQHF. CDR3 coding DNA: TGTACCAGCAGTTTTTGGGCAGGGTATCAAGATGGCAATCAGCCCCAGCATTTT.

This clonotype was counted many times. The V call is TRBV6-6, the J call TRBJ1-6, with unresolved D. Germline assignment: CDR1 MNHNY and CDR2 SVGAGI (reference sequence). This CDR3 contains 11 residues. The ends were cut back, 5 bases at V and 5 bases at J, with 1 base in the middle. CDR3: CASSHNSPLHF. CDR3 DNA: TGTGCCAGCAGTCATAATTCACCCCTCCACTTT.

This clonotype showed up many times. This sequence joins TRBV7-8 and TRBJ2-2, with TRBD1 matching over 7 bases. This CDR3 region has 15 residues. Germline values: CDR1 SGHVS, CDR2 FQNEAQ. V dropped 5 bases and J dropped 4; count of bases not matched to a gene: 7. CDR3 sequence (DNA): TGTGCCAGCAGCCCCCAGGGGGTGGGCACCGGGGAGCTGTTTTTT. Translation: CASSPQGVGTGELFF. The full variable domain, in which reference TRBV7-8 and TRBJ2-2 provide the parts outside the CDR3, is GAGVSQSPRYKVAKRGQDVALRCDPISGHVSLFWYQQALGQGPEFLTYFQNEAQLDKSGLPSDRFFAERPEGSVSTLKIQRTQQEDSAVYLCASSPQGVGTGELFFGEGSRLTVL.

V usage is TRBV12-3 or TRBV12-4 and J usage is TRBJ1-1; no clear D gene. The CDR3 totals 12 residues. V lost 5 bases, J lost 7 bases, and 11 bases lay in between. For the CDR3, the DNA is TGTGCCAGCAGTCGAAGACGAAATGAAGCTTTCTTT. This gives the protein CASSRRRNEAFF.

At least ten counts were recorded for this clonotype. The chain couples TRBV12-3 or TRBV12-4 to TRBJ2-7; TRBD2 matches 11 bases. The CDR3 length is 14 residues. The J segment lost 6 bases and the V segment lost 6 bases, leaving 7 bases of the junction unmatched. The CDR3 protein is CASRPLAGDFEQYF. The CDR3 DNA is TGTGCCAGCAGACCACTAGCGGGAGACTTCGAGCAGTACTTC.

This clonotype was seen many times. The chain uses TRBV7-8 and TRBJ2-1; TRBD1 is a possible D gene (5 bases). This CDR3 comprises 14 residues. Trimming took off 7 bases at V and 3 bases at J, with 13 bases between the two ends. The germline V gene has CDR1 SGHVS and CDR2 FQNEAQ. The CDR3 is CASIPWGNYNEQFF. The CDR3 DNA reads TGTGCCAGCATCCCCTGGGGCAACTACAATGAGCAGTTCTTC.

This clonotype was counted at least ten times. The J gene is TRBJ2-5, the V gene TRBV25-1; tentatively, D is TRBD1 (6 bases). CDR1 and CDR2 from the germline V gene are MGHDK and SYGVNS. Trimming took off 6 bases at V and 5 bases at J, with 19 bases between the two ends. CDR3 length: 15 amino acids. This chain's CDR3 is CASSVWGLKTETQYF. The DNA of the CDR3 is TGTGCCAGCAGCGTTTGGGGGCTTAAGACGGAGACCCAGTACTTC.

Only a few counts were recorded for this clonotype. The V call is TRBV11-3, the J call TRBJ2-1, with a tentative D call TRBD2 (5 bases). Trimming removed 5 bases at V and 4 bases at J, with 18 bases between. Per the germline V gene, CDR1 is SGHNT and CDR2 is YENEEA. The CDR3 is 16 residues long. CDR3 bases: TGTGCCAGCAGCCCCGGGGAGATGGGGATATACAATGAGCAGTTCTTC. Translation gives CASSPGEMGIYNEQFF.

At least ten counts were recorded for this clonotype. The rearrangement links TRBV7-9 to TRBJ2-7, with D tentatively TRBD2 (6 bases). With 1 base removed from V and 6 bases from J, the gap between germline ends came to 10 bases. CDR3 length: 13 residues. Germline V gives CDR1 SEHNR, CDR2 FQNEAQ (reference sequence). The CDR3: CASSLVGGGEQYF. CDR3 in DNA: TGTGCCAGCAGCTTAGTGGGGGGAGGCGAGCAGTACTTC.

In its sample, this clonotype was seen a few times. The chain joins TRBV3-1 to TRBJ2-2, with D unclear. V shed 4 bases and J shed 4 bases, with 4 bases lying between them. The CDR3 loop spans 12 amino acids. Germline CDR1 is LGHDT and CDR2 is YNNKEL (reference sequence). CDR3 region: CASSRSTGELFF. The DNA of the CDR3 is TGTGCCAGCAGCCGAAGCACCGGGGAGCTGTTTTTT.

This clonotype was counted at least ten times. The V and J genes are TRBV4-2 and TRBJ1-5, with D unresolved. The CDR3 runs 14 residues. V lost 4 bases, J lost 5 bases, and 12 bases lay in between. Per the germline V gene, CDR1 is LGHNA and CDR2 is YNFKEQ. CDR3 residues: CASSLRQADQPQHF. The DNA for the CDR3 is TGTGCCAGCAGCCTTCGACAAGCCGATCAGCCCCAGCATTTT.

This clonotype has ten or more counts. The rearrangement links TRBV4-1 to TRBJ2-7; 8 bases are shared with TRBD2. J was trimmed by 2 bases and V by 3 bases; bases with no gene match: 9. CDR1 MGHRA and CDR2 YSYEKL come from the germline V gene. The CDR3 covers 16 residues. As DNA, the CDR3 is TGCGCCAGCAGCCAGGGCCCGGGACTAGGGACCTACGAGCAGTACTTC. Encoded protein: CASSQGPGLGTYEQYF.

This chain connects TRBV28 to TRBJ1-4; 7 bases fit TRBD1. CDR1 and CDR2 (germline): MDHEN, SYDVKM. The CDR3 totals 14 residues. After removal of 4 bases from V and 8 bases from J, the junction contained 7 bases not matched to a gene. CDR3 bases: TGTGCCAGCAGTTCCGGACAGGATTGGGAAAAACTGTTTTTT. It codes for CASSSGQDWEKLFF.

This clonotype occurred many times. The genes are TRBV12-3 or TRBV12-4 and TRBJ1-2; 10 nucleotides agree with TRBD1. Trimming cost V 7 bases and J 8 bases; bases outside gene matches: 7. The CDR3 consists of 13 residues. The CDR3 sequence: CASTRQGARGYTF. In DNA form, the CDR3 reads TGTGCCAGCACCCGACAGGGGGCGAGGGGCTACACCTTC.

The table lists this clonotype with many counts. J is TRBJ2-5 and V is TRBV12-3 or TRBV12-4, with D tentatively TRBD1 or TRBD2 (5 bases each). V lost 4 bases and J 5 bases, leaving 17 bases between the germline ends. The CDR3 runs to 15 residues. The CDR3 DNA reads TGTGCCAGCAGTTCCGGACTCATAGAGGGGGAGACCCAGTACTTC. The encoded protein is CASSSGLIEGETQYF.

This clonotype was observed at least ten times. The genes are TRBV10-2 and TRBJ2-5; D remains unclear. CDR3 size: 14 residues. The germline CDR1 and CDR2 sequences are WSHSY and SAAADI. V was clipped by 2 bases and J by 2 bases, with 9 bases between them. The CDR3 reads CASSESRMQETQYF. In DNA form, the CDR3 reads TGCGCCAGCAGTGAGAGTAGGATGCAAGAGACCCAGTACTTC.

This clonotype was seen ten or more times. The chain carries TRBV20-1 and TRBJ2-1; TRBD1 matches 9 bases. The CDR3 sequence is 15 residues long. Per the germline V gene, CDR1 is DFQATT and CDR2 is SNEGSKA (reference sequence). Germline trimming cut 7 bases from V and 2 bases from J; bases unmatched to any gene: 9. The CDR3 region is CSGISGTGTYNEQFF. CDR3 sequence (DNA): TGCAGTGGGATTTCCGGGACAGGGACCTACAATGAGCAGTTCTTC.